These 30 T cell receptor beta chains were all obtained from the same sample, sequenced in a study of shared clonotypes between healthy human individuals. This table comes from immunoSEQ multiplex PCR, and its TCRdb copy is limited to in-frame clones, with some not included. This sample has roughly 1 million clones; roughly 80% occur once, and the top ten carry approximately 1.3%. The specimen sequenced was memory CD4+ T cells sorted from blood. The subset: CD45RA-negative fraction. The receptors come from a man younger than 30 in good health.

The chain employs TRBV7-6 and TRBJ2-1; D gene uncertain. Germline lookup yields CDR1 SGHVS and CDR2 FNYEAQ. The V and J ends lost 1 base and 3 bases respectively, with 10 bases between them. This CDR3 is built from 15 residues. CDR3 in amino acids: CASSLVVGNYNEQFF. In DNA form, the CDR3 reads TGTGCCAGCAGCTTAGTCGTCGGAAACTACAATGAGCAGTTCTTC.

This clone was found a few times. The chain joins TRBV9 to TRBJ2-1, with 10 positions matching TRBD2. Losses at the gene ends were 3 bases for V and 10 bases for J; bases not matched to a gene: 10. CDR3 length: 15 residues. Germline CDR1 reads SGDLS; CDR2 reads YYNGEE. The CDR3 DNA reads TGTGCCAGCAGCGCGCTAGCGGGAGTAAGGGGAGAGCAGTTCTTC. It translates to CASSALAGVRGEQFF.

This clone appeared a single time. The rearrangement joins TRBV5-1 to TRBJ2-2; 7 nucleotides match TRBD1. Trimming at V came to 6 bases and at J to 0 bases, leaving 8 bases not matched to a gene. Looked up from germline, CDR1 is SGHRS and CDR2 is YFSETQ. The CDR3 totals 16 residues. The CDR3 DNA reads as TGCGCCAGCACATCGACAGGGAAGGCGAACACCGGGGAGCTGTTTTTT. Its translation: CASTSTGKANTGELFF.

This chain links TRBV2 with TRBJ1-2; D is uncertain. V lost 9 bases, J lost 7 bases, and 18 bases lay in between. Germline V gene data show CDR1 as SNHLY and CDR2 as FYNNEI. The CDR3 spans 13 residues. The CDR3 is CASTPGLISGYTF. CDR3 DNA: TGTGCCAGTACCCCTGGACTAATCTCTGGCTACACCTTC.

The V call is TRBV4-1, the J call TRBJ2-3; 9 bases are a match to TRBD1. V gave up 1 base and J gave up 2 bases; unmatched junction bases: 4. CDR1 MGHRA and CDR2 YSYEKL come from the germline V gene. This CDR3 is built from 16 residues. CDR3 DNA: TGCGCCAGCAGCCAAGGCGGGACAGGGAACACAGATACGCAGTATTTT. It specifies CASSQGGTGNTDTQYF.

This sequence joins TRBV27 and TRBJ2-3; TRBD1 matches 10 bases. V dropped 4 bases and J dropped 7; count of bases not matched to a gene: 5. This CDR3 region has 14 residues. Germline V gene lookup returns CDR1 MNHEY and CDR2 SMNVEV (reference sequence). DNA for the CDR3: TGTGCCAGCAGTTCGACAGGGGGCAAACATACGCAGTATTTT. Translating it yields CASSSTGGKHTQYF.

V gene TRBV11-2 combines with J gene TRBJ1-1; TRBD1 might be the D (5 bases). V was shortened by 3 bases and J by 3 bases, with 8 bases between the two germline ends. The CDR3 totals 13 residues. CDR1 and CDR2 (germline): SGHAT, FQNNGV. In DNA form, the CDR3 reads TGTGCCAGCAGCTTTGGGGGGGACACTGAAGCTTTCTTT. Encoded protein: CASSFGGDTEAFF.

The V and J genes are TRBV5-4 and TRBJ2-1; tentative D call: TRBD1 (6 bases). The CDR3 spans 14 residues. CDR1 is SGHNT and CDR2 is YYREEE in the germline V gene (reference sequence). V was clipped by 4 bases and J by 6 bases, with 14 bases between them. CDR3 protein: CASSPFYRVNEQFF. DNA for the CDR3: TGTGCCAGCAGCCCCTTCTACAGGGTCAATGAGCAGTTCTTC. The full variable domain, completed using reference TRBV5-4 and TRBJ2-1, is ETGVTQSPTHLIKTRGQQVTLRCSSQSGHNTVSWYQQALGQGPQFIFQYYREEENGRGNFPPRFSGLQFPNYSSELNVNALELDDSALYLCASSPFYRVNEQFFGPGTRLTVL.

The CDR3, as DNA: TGTGCCAGCAGCAGGACATCAGGAAACACCATATATTTT. Translated: CASSRTSGNTIYF. The chain links TRBV2 to TRBJ1-3; D may be TRBD1 (5 bases). The germline gives CDR1 SNHLY, CDR2 FYNNEI. V dropped 6 bases and J dropped 4 bases, with 10 bases sitting between them. This CDR3 has 13 amino acids.

The rearrangement joins TRBV4-3 to TRBJ2-2, with D maybe TRBD2 (6 bases). CDR1 is LGHNA and CDR2 is YSLEER in the germline V gene. V lost 1 base, J lost 0 bases, and 9 bases lay in between. The CDR3 contains 16 residues. The CDR3 loop reads CASSQAAGTNTGELFF. CDR3 DNA: TGCGCCAGCAGCCAAGCAGCGGGCACGAACACCGGGGAGCTGTTTTTT.

V usage is TRBV7-9 and J usage is TRBJ1-1; D unclear. CDR3 length: 14 amino acids. V shed 5 bases and J shed 5 bases, with 15 bases lying between them. CDR1 is SEHNR and CDR2 is FQNEAQ in the germline V gene (reference sequence). This CDR3 reads CASSNRREGTEAFF. CDR3 coding DNA: TGTGCCAGCAGCAATCGTAGGGAAGGGACTGAAGCTTTCTTT.

The V call is TRBV6-5, the J call TRBJ1-4; TRBD1 might be the D (5 bases). In germline, CDR1 is MNHEY, CDR2 SVGAGI. V was pared by 0 bases and J by 4 bases, with 9 bases between. The CDR3 contains 15 residues. Written as DNA, the CDR3 is TGTGCCAGCAGTTACTCCCGGGGGATTAATGAAAAACTGTTTTTT. As protein: CASSYSRGINEKLFF.

V usage is TRBV6-5 and J usage is TRBJ2-7, with 7 positions matching TRBD1. The CDR3 is 16 amino acids. After removal of 4 bases from V and 0 bases from J, the junction contained 9 bases not matched to a gene. From germline, CDR1 is MNHEY and CDR2 SVGAGI. This CDR3 reads CASSLTGAQSSYEQYF. The CDR3 coding sequence is TGTGCCAGCAGTTTAACAGGGGCCCAGAGCTCCTACGAGCAGTACTTC.

The chain employs TRBV14 and TRBJ2-7; 9 positions match TRBD1. V lost 8 bases, J lost 2 bases, and 7 bases stayed unmatched. This CDR3 is built from 14 residues. Germline values: CDR1 SGHDN, CDR2 FVKESK. The CDR3 here is CASRRTGEAYEQYF. The CDR3 nucleotides are TGTGCCAGCCGTCGGACAGGGGAGGCCTACGAGCAGTACTTC.

This clone was seen a single time. The J gene is TRBJ2-7, the V gene TRBV18; unclear D gene. The CDR3 consists of 14 residues. The germline V gene has CDR1 KGHSH and CDR2 LQKENI. V was shortened by 1 base and J by 2 bases, with 9 bases between the two germline ends. The CDR3 nucleotides are TGTGCCAGCTCACCACGGGCGGACCCCTACGAGCAGTACTTC. Translated, it gives CASSPRADPYEQYF.

This clone was recorded a few times. The chain joins TRBV7-6 to TRBJ2-1; D might be TRBD1 (5 bases). V lost 6 bases and J 7 bases, leaving 19 bases between the germline ends. CDR3 length: 15 residues. Germline V lookup: CDR1 SGHVS, CDR2 FNYEAQ. As DNA, the CDR3 is TGTGCCAGCAGTGGGGCCATCGGGCTGAGGAATGAGCAGTTCTTC. Protein product: CASSGAIGLRNEQFF.

This chain joins TRBV5-4 and TRBJ2-5; weak D call: TRBD1 (6 bases). The CDR3 consists of 15 residues. The V end was cut by 3 bases, the J end by 5 bases, with 17 bases between. Germline assignment: CDR1 SGHNT and CDR2 YYREEE (reference sequence). The CDR3 spells CASSSYRVEGETQYF. CDR3 bases: TGTGCCAGCAGCTCCTACAGGGTAGAGGGGGAGACCCAGTACTTC.

The chain employs TRBV5-4 and TRBJ2-2; tentatively, D is TRBD1 or TRBD2 (5 bases each). With 2 bases removed from V and 5 bases from J, the gap between germline ends came to 19 bases. The CDR3 consists of 17 residues. Germline CDR1 reads SGHNT; CDR2 reads YYREEE (reference sequence). The chain's CDR3 is CASSLGSRGVGTGELFF. CDR3 DNA: TGTGCCAGCAGCTTAGGCTCTAGGGGAGTGGGAACCGGGGAGCTGTTTTTT.

A single count supports this clone. The rearrangement uses TRBV6-6 and TRBJ2-3; perhaps TRBD2 as D (6 bases). From germline, CDR1 is MNHNY and CDR2 SVGAGI (reference sequence). The CDR3 is made up of 16 amino acids. V lost 2 bases to trimming and J lost 2 bases, with 14 bases between them. CDR3 sequence reads: CASSYGAGWYTDTQYF. The CDR3 DNA sequence: TGTGCCAGCAGTTACGGGGCGGGATGGTACACAGATACGCAGTATTTT.

V is TRBV29-1 and J is TRBJ2-7, with 8 positions matching TRBD1. Germline V gene sequence: CDR1 SQVTM, CDR2 ANQGSEA. The CDR3 runs to 13 residues. The V gene end was trimmed by 4 bases and the J gene end by 2 bases; junction bases not matched to a gene: 4. The CDR3 is CSVGVRGPYEQYF. The CDR3 region has the DNA TGCAGCGTTGGAGTCAGGGGGCCCTACGAGCAGTACTTC.

The CDR3 nucleotides read TGTGCCAGCAGCCCCGGACTAGCGGGGACGGGGATCCATGAGCAGTTCTTC. It codes for CASSPGLAGTGIHEQFF. The chain recombines TRBV5-6 with TRBJ2-1; 12 bases match TRBD2. Trimming cost V 4 bases and J 8 bases; bases outside gene matches: 13. CDR3 length: 17 amino acids. CDR1 is SGHDT and CDR2 is YYEEEE in the germline V gene.

The chain links TRBV12-5 to TRBJ2-5; D is ambiguous. The CDR3 contains 13 residues. Germline V gene data show CDR1 as LGHNT and CDR2 as FRNRAP. The V and J ends lost 0 bases and 5 bases respectively, with 7 bases between them. The CDR3: CASGLVPRETQYF. The CDR3, as DNA: TGTGCTAGTGGTTTGGTACCCCGGGAGACCCAGTACTTC.

Written as DNA, the CDR3 is TGTGCCAGCAGCGTAGCGGCACAATACAATGAGCAGTTCTTC. Translated: CASSVAAQYNEQFF. This chain connects TRBV9 to TRBJ2-1; D ambiguous. CDR1 is SGDLS and CDR2 is YYNGEE in the germline V gene. The V and J ends lost 0 bases and 4 bases respectively, with 8 bases between them. This CDR3 is built from 14 residues.

The chain has TRBV11-2 and TRBJ2-7; TRBD2 aligns across 7 bases. Germline CDR1 reads SGHAT; CDR2 reads FQNNGV. This CDR3 spans 15 amino acids. V lost 2 bases, J lost 2 bases, and 6 bases stayed unmatched. The CDR3 is CASSLTRGDPYEQYF. The CDR3 DNA reads TGTGCCAGCAGCTTAACCCGGGGGGATCCCTACGAGCAGTACTTC.

The chain couples TRBV7-2 to TRBJ1-1; the match to TRBD1 covers 12 bases. This CDR3 comprises 17 residues. The germline gives CDR1 SGHTA, CDR2 FQGNSA. Trimming at V came to 6 bases and at J to 0 bases, leaving 8 bases not matched to a gene. CDR3 amino acids: CASRRPGQGAMNTEAFF. For the CDR3, the DNA is TGTGCCAGCAGGAGGCCGGGACAGGGGGCTATGAACACTGAAGCTTTCTTT. The full variable domain, completed using reference TRBV7-2 and TRBJ1-1, is GAGVSQSPSNKVTEKGKDVELRCDPISGHTALYWYRQSLGQGLEFLIYFQGNSAPDKSGLPSDRFSAERTGGSVSTLTIQRTQQEDSAVYLCASRRPGQGAMNTEAFFGQGTRLTVV.

The rearrangement joins TRBV5-4 to TRBJ2-7, with TRBD2 identical over 15 bases. The germline V gene has CDR1 SGHNT and CDR2 YYREEE (reference sequence). There are 15 residues in the CDR3. Unmatched junction bases numbered 5, after V lost 4 bases and J lost 6 bases. CDR3 in DNA: TGTGCCAGCAGCCAAGGACTAGCGGGAGGGGCCGAGCAGTACTTC. Translated, it gives CASSQGLAGGAEQYF.

Notes on this clone: As the CDR3 is not closed by the conserved phenylalanine or tryptophan, this likely results from a read error. V is TRBV29-1 and J is TRBJ2-7, with D possibly matching TRBD2 (5 bases). Germline V lookup: CDR1 SQVTM, CDR2 ANQGSEA. This CDR3 spans 12 amino acids. V was trimmed by 5 bases and J by 2 bases, leaving 10 bases between them. CDR3 loop: CSVKLGAYEQYL. The CDR3 DNA follows: TGCAGCGTTAAACTAGGCGCCTACGAGCAGTACCTC.

This CDR3 reads CASSLTSRTEAFF. The CDR3 region has the DNA TGTGCCAGCAGCTTAACATCGCGAACTGAAGCTTTCTTT. The chain links TRBV7-3 to TRBJ1-1; D gene unclear. Germline CDR1 and CDR2: SGHTA and FQGTGA. Between the trimmed V and J ends, which lost 0 bases and 5 bases, there was a span of 7 bases. The CDR3 covers 13 residues. The full variable domain, rest sourced from reference TRBV7-3 and TRBJ1-1, is GAGVSQTPSNKVTEKGKYVELRCDPISGHTALYWYRQSLGQGPEFLIYFQGTGAADDSGLPNDRFFAVRPEGSVSTLKIQRTERGDSAVYLCASSLTSRTEAFFGQGTRLTVV.

The chain links TRBV6-6 to TRBJ1-2; no clear D. Trimming pared 10 bases from V and 0 bases from J, leaving 9 bases between. CDR1 MNHNY and CDR2 SVGAGI come from the germline V gene (reference sequence). The CDR3 sequence is 12 residues long. CDR3 loop: CATLGANYGYTF. The CDR3 DNA reads TGTGCCACCTTGGGAGCTAACTATGGCTACACCTTC.

This chain uses TRBV28 with TRBJ2-3; possible D gene TRBD2, 5 bases. Germline V lookup: CDR1 MDHEN, CDR2 SYDVKM. V was cut by 5 bases and J by 6 bases, with 18 bases left in between. The CDR3 contains 15 residues. In DNA, the CDR3 is TGTGCCAGCAGTCAGGCCGGACTCATCAGGGATACGCAGTATTTT. It yields the protein CASSQAGLIRDTQYF.